These 21 T cell receptor beta chains came from one sample sequenced in a study of blood T cell repertoires in COVID-19. The protocol was immunoSEQ multiplex PCR, while the TCRdb copy is restricted to in-frame clones and leaves out a portion. The sample consists of approximately 77,000 clones, about 72% of them appearing once. Sample: peripheral blood. The receptors here all came from a man between 65 and 85 years old with active or convalescent COVID-19.

The CDR3 nucleotides read TGTGCCAGTAGTCCCGCCAGACATTCTTTTCCTAGCACAGATACGCAGTATTTT. Translated: CASSPARHSFPSTDTQYF. The V call is TRBV19, the J call TRBJ2-3; unclear D gene. The CDR3 is made up of 18 amino acids. V was shortened by 5 bases and J by 0 bases, with 21 bases between the two germline ends. CDR1 is LNHDA, CDR2 SQIVND, per germline (reference sequence).

V and J are TRBV2 and TRBJ2-1, with TRBD1 matching over 8 bases. Germline V CDR1 and CDR2: SNHLY, FYNNEI. The CDR3 has 14 amino acids. The V segment lost 5 bases and the J segment 7 bases; nucleotides outside the gene matches: 7. The CDR3 bases are TGTGCCAGCAGTCTGGGACAGGTCGGAAATGAGCAGTTCTTC. Protein sequence: CASSLGQVGNEQFF.

This clone was recorded a few times. The chain is built from TRBV4-1 and TRBJ2-5; D remains unclear. V was shortened by 4 bases and J by 1 base, with 7 bases between the two germline ends. CDR3 size: 13 residues. Per germline, CDR1 MGHRA and CDR2 YSYEKL. CDR3 in DNA: TGCGCCAGCAGCCGCGACTTCCAAGAGACCCAGTACTTC. Its translation is CASSRDFQETQYF.

This clone came up many times. The chain recombines TRBV4-1 with TRBJ2-7; D is unresolved. CDR1 is MGHRA, CDR2 YSYEKL, per germline. The CDR3 loop spans 14 amino acids. V dropped 0 bases and J dropped 2 bases, with 8 bases sitting between them. The CDR3 DNA is TGCGCCAGCAGCCAAGAAGTAAGCACCTACGAGCAGTACTTC. This gives the protein CASSQEVSTYEQYF.

This chain connects TRBV10-3 to TRBJ2-3; 14 bases fit TRBD2. Germline V lookup: CDR1 ENHRY, CDR2 SYGVKD. Trimming removed 4 bases from V and 0 bases from J; junction bases left unmatched: 0. CDR3 size: 16 residues. CDR3 in amino acids: CAISGLAGGSTDTQYF. The DNA of the CDR3 is TGTGCCATCAGTGGACTAGCGGGGGGGAGCACAGATACGCAGTATTTT.

This clone was recorded a few times. Relative to the germline gene, one junction end is altered; a read error may explain this. The V call is TRBV28, the J call TRBJ2-7; 7 bases align to TRBD1. CDR3 length: 8 residues. The germline gives CDR1 MDHEN, CDR2 SYDVKM. CDR3 DNA: TGTGCCACCGCAGGGGGACACTTC. It codes for CATAGGHF.

V is TRBV27 and J is TRBJ2-3; D perhaps matches TRBD2 (6 bases). The CDR3 totals 16 residues. V lost 1 base and J lost 3, with 14 bases in between. The V gene's germline CDR1 is MNHEY and CDR2 SMNVEV (reference sequence). CDR3 sequence reads: CASSLWAGTPTDTQYF. Written as DNA, the CDR3 is TGTGCCAGCAGTTTATGGGCCGGGACTCCTACAGATACGCAGTATTTT.

The chain has TRBV28 and TRBJ1-2; D may be TRBD1 (6 bases). This CDR3 is 13 amino acids long. V gave up 6 bases and J gave up 4 bases, with 12 bases separating them. Germline values: CDR1 MDHEN, CDR2 SYDVKM. The chain's CDR3 is CASSPDSLYGYTF. The CDR3 region has the DNA TGTGCCAGCAGCCCGGACAGCCTCTATGGCTACACCTTC.

The chain employs TRBV6-6 and TRBJ2-7; 12 positions match TRBD2. The CDR3 has 14 residues. The V gene's germline CDR1 is MNHNY and CDR2 SVGAGI (reference sequence). The V gene end was trimmed by 5 bases and the J gene end by 3 bases; junction bases not matched to a gene: 2. CDR3 amino acids: CASSASGGVYEQYF. The DNA for the CDR3 is TGTGCCAGCAGTGCTAGCGGGGGGGTCTACGAGCAGTACTTC.

The V call is TRBV5-1, the J call TRBJ2-2, with D hard to call. Germline lookup yields CDR1 SGHRS and CDR2 YFSETQ. The V and J ends lost 7 bases and 7 bases respectively, with 17 bases between them. The length of the CDR3 is 14 residues. The CDR3 region has the DNA TGCGCCAGCCGCCTAAACAGTGTAAGCGGGGAGCTGTTTTTT. This encodes CASRLNSVSGELFF.

Worth noting for this clone: An end of the junction does not agree with germline; a read error may underlie this. CDR3 DNA: TGTGCCAGCAGTGAAACTGAAGAGGGCCCGTATTTT. Amino acids: CASSETEEGPYF. The chain employs TRBV2 and TRBJ1-5; no reliable D call. The CDR3 runs 12 residues. The germline V gene has CDR1 SNHLY and CDR2 FYNNEI.

The V gene is TRBV7-9, the J gene TRBJ2-5; a weak D match, TRBD1 (5 bases). The CDR3 contains 14 residues. Per the germline V gene, CDR1 is SEHNR and CDR2 is FQNEAQ (reference sequence). V was pared by 5 bases and J by 1 base, with 11 bases between. CDR3 nucleotide sequence: TGTGCCAGCAGCGCGTGGGGCAGCCAAGAGACCCAGTACTTC. Protein product: CASSAWGSQETQYF. Looking up the rest from reference TRBV7-9 and TRBJ2-5 gives the full variable domain: DTGVSQNPRHKITKRGQNVTFRCDPISEHNRLYWYRQTLGQGPEFLTYFQNEAQLEKSRLLSDRFSAERPKGSFSTLEIQRTEQGDSAMYLCASSAWGSQETQYFGPGTRLLVL.

This chain links TRBV9 with TRBJ2-3; a weak D match, TRBD2 (6 bases). The CDR3 covers 17 residues. V was cut by 0 bases and J by 4 bases, with 18 bases left in between. In germline, CDR1 is SGDLS, CDR2 YYNGEE. CDR3 residues: CASSVDVGGTSPDTQYF. The CDR3 bases are TGTGCCAGCAGCGTAGACGTGGGGGGAACTAGCCCAGATACGCAGTATTTT.

The chain joins TRBV2 to TRBJ2-4; D is undetermined. V was pared by 8 bases and J by 0 bases, with 5 bases between. This CDR3 spans 12 amino acids. Germline V CDR1 and CDR2: SNHLY, FYNNEI. The CDR3 loop reads CASSLAKNIQYF. CDR3 coding DNA: TGTGCCAGCTCATTAGCCAAAAACATTCAGTACTTC.

V and J are TRBV2 and TRBJ2-1; D perhaps matches TRBD1 (6 bases). The CDR3 consists of 12 residues. Trimming pared 6 bases from V and 5 bases from J, leaving 8 bases between. The germline CDR1 and CDR2 sequences are SNHLY and FYNNEI. CDR3 amino acids: CASSRQDNEQFF. In DNA form, the CDR3 reads TGTGCCAGCAGCCGACAGGACAATGAGCAGTTCTTC. Variable domain in full (rest from reference TRBV2 and TRBJ2-1): EPEVTQTPSHQVTQMGQEVILRCVPISNHLYFYWYRQILGQKVEFLVSFYNNEISEKSEIFDDQFSVERPDGSNFTLKIRSTKLEDSAMYFCASSRQDNEQFFGPGTRLTVL.

This chain connects TRBV9 to TRBJ2-1; 10 bases are shared with TRBD2. CDR1 and CDR2 from the germline V gene are SGDLS and YYNGEE. V shed 0 bases and J 7 bases; nucleotides not matched to a gene: 7. The CDR3 spans 16 residues. The DNA of the CDR3 is TGTGCCAGCAGCGTAGATAGCGGGGGGAAGTATAATGAGCAGTTCTTC. It codes for CASSVDSGGKYNEQFF. Using reference TRBV9 and TRBJ2-1 for the parts outside the CDR3, the full variable domain is DSGVTQTPKHLITATGQRVTLRCSPRSGDLSVYWYQQSLDQGLQFLIQYYNGEERAKGNILERFSAQQFPDLHSELNLSSLELGDSALYFCASSVDSGGKYNEQFFGPGTRLTVL.

This clone was counted a few times. This sequence joins TRBV6-6 and TRBJ2-1, with 7 bases aligning to TRBD2. This CDR3 is 17 amino acids long. Germline CDR1 reads MNHNY; CDR2 reads SVGAGI (reference sequence). V was pared by 5 bases and J by 5 bases, with 15 bases of the junction left unmatched. CDR3 residues: CASSRLAGVLLNNEQFF. The CDR3 DNA is TGTGCCAGCAGTCGCCTTGCGGGGGTGCTTCTAAACAATGAGCAGTTCTTC.

V is TRBV6-5 and J is TRBJ1-1, with D tentatively TRBD1 (6 bases). Germline CDR1 reads MNHEY; CDR2 reads SVGAGI. The V and J ends lost 5 bases and 8 bases respectively, with 18 bases between them. The CDR3 is 14 amino acids. The CDR3 DNA reads as TGTGCCAGCAGTCCCGAGGCGCAGGGGACAGAAGCTTTCTTT. It codes for CASSPEAQGTEAFF.

The genes are TRBV24-1 and TRBJ2-7; 7 bases are a match to TRBD1. Germline V gives CDR1 KGHDR, CDR2 SFDVKD. There are 13 residues in the CDR3. Losses at the gene ends were 7 bases for V and 6 bases for J; bases not matched to a gene: 8. CDR3 DNA sequence: TGTGCCACCAGATCTAGGGGGCAGGGCGAGCAGTACTTC. Protein: CATRSRGQGEQYF.

The genes are TRBV9 and TRBJ2-1; no clear D gene. Trimming removed 4 bases at V and 2 bases at J, with 13 bases between. The germline CDR1 and CDR2 sequences are SGDLS and YYNGEE. The CDR3 is made up of 15 amino acids. CDR3 coding DNA: TGTGCCAGCAGCTCACACTGGGCCGCCTACAATGAGCAGTTCTTC. Protein: CASSSHWAAYNEQFF.

The chain joins TRBV5-6 to TRBJ2-4; TRBD2 matches 8 bases. After removal of 4 bases from V and 0 bases from J, the junction contained 3 bases not matched to a gene. The CDR3 loop spans 15 amino acids. Germline-derived CDR1 and CDR2 are SGHDT and YYEEEE. CDR3 in amino acids: CASSQRGLAKNIQYF. Written as DNA, the CDR3 is TGTGCCAGCAGCCAGCGGGGGCTAGCCAAAAACATTCAGTACTTC.